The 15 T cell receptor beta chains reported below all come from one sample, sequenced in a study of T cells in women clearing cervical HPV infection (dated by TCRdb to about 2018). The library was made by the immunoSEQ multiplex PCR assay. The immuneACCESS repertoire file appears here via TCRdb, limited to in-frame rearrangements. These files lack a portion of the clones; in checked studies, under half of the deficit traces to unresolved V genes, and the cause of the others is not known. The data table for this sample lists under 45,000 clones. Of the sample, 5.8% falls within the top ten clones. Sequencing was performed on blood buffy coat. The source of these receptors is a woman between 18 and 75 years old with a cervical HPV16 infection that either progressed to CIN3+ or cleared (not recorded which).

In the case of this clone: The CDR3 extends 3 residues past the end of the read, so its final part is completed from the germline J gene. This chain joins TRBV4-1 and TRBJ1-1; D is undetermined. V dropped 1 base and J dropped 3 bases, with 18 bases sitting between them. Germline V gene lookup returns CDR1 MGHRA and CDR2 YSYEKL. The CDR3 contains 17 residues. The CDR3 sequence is CASSQVRVGLWDTEAFF. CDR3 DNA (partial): TGCGCCAGCAGCCAAGTTCGGGTCGGGTTGTGGGACACTGAA.

The CDR3 bases that were read are TGTGCCTGGAGTGCAGGTTCCAATCAGCCC. Translated, it gives CAWSAGSNQP. The CDR3 in its entirety is CAWSAGSNQPQHF. V and J are TRBV30 and TRBJ1-5, with D unresolved. The read terminates 3 residues ahead of where the CDR3 ends, so the germline J gene completes it. Germline V CDR1 and CDR2: GTSNPN, SVGIG (reference sequence). Between the trimmed V and J ends, which lost 1 base and 3 bases, there was a span of 7 bases. CDR3 size: 13 residues.

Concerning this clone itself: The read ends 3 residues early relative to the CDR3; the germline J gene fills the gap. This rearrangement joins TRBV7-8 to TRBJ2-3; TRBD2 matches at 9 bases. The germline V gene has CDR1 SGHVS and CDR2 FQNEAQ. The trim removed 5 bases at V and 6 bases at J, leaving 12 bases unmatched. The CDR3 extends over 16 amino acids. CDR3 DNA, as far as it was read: TGTGCCAGCAGCCCTCATTTGCGGGAGGGCCCGGATACG. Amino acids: CASSPHLREGPDT. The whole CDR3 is CASSPHLREGPDTQYF.

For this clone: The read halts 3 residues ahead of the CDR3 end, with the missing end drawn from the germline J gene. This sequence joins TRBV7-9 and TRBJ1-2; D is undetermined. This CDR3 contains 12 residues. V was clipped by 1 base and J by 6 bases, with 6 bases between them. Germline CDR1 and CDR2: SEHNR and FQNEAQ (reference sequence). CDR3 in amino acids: CASSLEGDGYTF. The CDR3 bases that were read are TGTGCCAGCAGCTTAGAAGGTGATGGC.

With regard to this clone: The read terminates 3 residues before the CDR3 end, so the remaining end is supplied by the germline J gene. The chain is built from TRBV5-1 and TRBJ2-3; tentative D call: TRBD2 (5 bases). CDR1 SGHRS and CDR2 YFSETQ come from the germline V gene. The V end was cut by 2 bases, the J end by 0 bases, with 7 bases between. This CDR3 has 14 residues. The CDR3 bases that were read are TGCGCCAGCAGCTTTGGCGGGAGCACAGATACG. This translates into CASSFGGSTDT. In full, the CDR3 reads CASSFGGSTDTQYF.

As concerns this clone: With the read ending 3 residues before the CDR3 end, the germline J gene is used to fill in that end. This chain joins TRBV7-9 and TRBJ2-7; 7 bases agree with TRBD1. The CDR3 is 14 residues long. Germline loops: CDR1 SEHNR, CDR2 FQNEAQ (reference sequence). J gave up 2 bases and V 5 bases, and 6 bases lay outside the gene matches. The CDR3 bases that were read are TGTGCCAGCAGCGGTCGGGACAGAGCCTACGAG. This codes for CASSGRDRAYE. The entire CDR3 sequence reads CASSGRDRAYEQYF.

This chain's CDR3 is CASSPTGGPYGYTF. The CDR3 DNA, read in part, is TGTGCCAGCAGTCCAACAGGGGGGCCCTATGGC. The genes are TRBV14 and TRBJ1-2, with 8 bases fitting TRBD1. The read finishes 3 residues shy of the CDR3 end, and the germline J gene is used to complete it. V was pared by 6 bases and J by 4 bases, with 7 bases of the junction left unmatched. The germline V gene has CDR1 SGHDN and CDR2 FVKESK. The CDR3 is 14 amino acids. The full variable domain, completed using reference TRBV14 and TRBJ1-2, is EAGVTQFPSHSVIEKGQTVTLRCDPISGHDNLYWYRRVMGKEIKFLLHFVKESKQDESGMPNNRFLAERTGGTYSTLKVQPAELEDSGVYFCASSPTGGPYGYTFGSGTRLTVV.

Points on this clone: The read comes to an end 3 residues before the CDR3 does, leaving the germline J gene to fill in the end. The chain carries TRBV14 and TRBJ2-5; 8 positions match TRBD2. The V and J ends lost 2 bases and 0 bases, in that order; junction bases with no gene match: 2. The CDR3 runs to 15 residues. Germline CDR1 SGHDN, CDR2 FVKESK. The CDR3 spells CASSQLAGNQETQYF. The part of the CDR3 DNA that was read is TGTGCCAGCAGCCAACTAGCGGGTAACCAAGAGACC. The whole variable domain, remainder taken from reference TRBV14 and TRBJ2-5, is EAGVTQFPSHSVIEKGQTVTLRCDPISGHDNLYWYRRVMGKEIKFLLHFVKESKQDESGMPNNRFLAERTGGTYSTLKVQPAELEDSGVYFCASSQLAGNQETQYFGPGTRLLVL.

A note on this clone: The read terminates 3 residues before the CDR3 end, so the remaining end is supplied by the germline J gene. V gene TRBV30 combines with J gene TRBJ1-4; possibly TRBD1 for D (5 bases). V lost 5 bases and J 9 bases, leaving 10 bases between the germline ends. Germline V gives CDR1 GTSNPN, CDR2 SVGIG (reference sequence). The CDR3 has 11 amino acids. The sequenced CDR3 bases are TGTGCCTGGGGACAAGGCCAAAAA. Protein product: CAWGQGQK. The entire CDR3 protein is CAWGQGQKLFF.

CDR3: CASSAEDRVNYGYTF. CDR3 bases read: TGCGCCAGCAGTGCGGAAGACAGGGTGAACTATGGC. The chain has TRBV10-2 and TRBJ1-2; 7 bases line up with TRBD1. The CDR3 end lies 3 residues beyond the end of the read and is filled in from the germline J gene. The CDR3 loop spans 15 amino acids. Per the germline V gene, CDR1 is WSHSY and CDR2 is SAAADI. The V and J ends lost 4 bases and 2 bases, in that order; junction bases with no gene match: 7.

Partial CDR3 DNA: TGTGCTAGTGGTTCTTCCGGGACTAGTGGCTCAGATACG. Protein: CASGSSGTSGSDT. The entire CDR3 protein is CASGSSGTSGSDTQYF. The chain couples TRBV12-5 to TRBJ2-3; 8 nucleotides agree with TRBD2. The read gets to within 3 residues of the CDR3 end, and the germline J gene fills in the rest. Unmatched junction bases numbered 10, after V lost 4 bases and J lost 4 bases. The CDR3 sequence is 16 residues long. Germline CDR1 is LGHNT and CDR2 is FRNRAP.

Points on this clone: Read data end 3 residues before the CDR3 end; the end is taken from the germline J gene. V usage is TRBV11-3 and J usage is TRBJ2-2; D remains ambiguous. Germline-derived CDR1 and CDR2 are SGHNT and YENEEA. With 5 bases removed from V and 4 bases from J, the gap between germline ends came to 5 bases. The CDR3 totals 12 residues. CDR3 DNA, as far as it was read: TGTGCCAGCAGCCAGATCACCGGGGAG. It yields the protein CASSQITGE. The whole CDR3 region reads CASSQITGELFF. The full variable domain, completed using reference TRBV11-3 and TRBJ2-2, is EAGVVQSPRYKIIEKKQPVAFWCNPISGHNTLYWYLQNLGQGPELLIRYENEEAVDDSQLPKDRFSAERLKGVDSTLKIQPAELGDSAVYLCASSQITGELFFGEGSRLTVL.

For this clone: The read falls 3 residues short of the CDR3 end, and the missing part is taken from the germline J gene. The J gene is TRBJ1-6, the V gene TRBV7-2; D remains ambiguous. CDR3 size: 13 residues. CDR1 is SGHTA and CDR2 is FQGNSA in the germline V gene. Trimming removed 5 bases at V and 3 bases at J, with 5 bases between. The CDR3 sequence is CASSLSYNSPLHF. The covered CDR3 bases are TGTGCCAGCAGCCTCAGCTATAATTCACCC.

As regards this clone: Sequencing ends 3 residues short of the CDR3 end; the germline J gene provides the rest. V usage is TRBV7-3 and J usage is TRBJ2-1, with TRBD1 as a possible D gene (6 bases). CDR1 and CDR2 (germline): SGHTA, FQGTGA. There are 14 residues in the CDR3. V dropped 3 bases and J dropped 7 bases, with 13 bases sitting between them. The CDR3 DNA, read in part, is TGTGCCAGCAGCTTTAGCAGGGGTACGAATGAG. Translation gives CASSFSRGTNE. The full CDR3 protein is CASSFSRGTNEQFF.

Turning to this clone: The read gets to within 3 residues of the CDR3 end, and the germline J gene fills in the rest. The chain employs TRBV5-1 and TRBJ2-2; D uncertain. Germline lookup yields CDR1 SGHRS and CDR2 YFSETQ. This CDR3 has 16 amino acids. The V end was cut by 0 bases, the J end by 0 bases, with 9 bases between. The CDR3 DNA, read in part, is TGCGCCAGCAGCTTGGGTTTGACTTCGAACACCGGGGAG. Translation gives CASSLGLTSNTGE. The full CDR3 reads CASSLGLTSNTGELFF.